The following is a T cell receptor (beta chain) sequence with its context. The data were obtained in a study of blood T cell repertoires in COVID-19. Study-level background: PBMCs, B-cell-depleted T cells, or T cells provided the cDNA or gDNA that made up the material.

Authors' processing steps: Amplification of reference gene primers provided the estimated nucleated cell counts. Libraries were prepared by immunoSEQ multiplex PCR; TCRdb keeps only in-frame clonotypes and omits some of them. V, J and clone size were drawn from that table, and D and trimming were deduced from the DNA. The profile shows tens of thousands of clones, roughly two thirds of them singletons. CDR3 length: 16 residues. Trimming took 1 base from V and 0 from J, leaving 9 bases between them. The germline V gene encodes CDR1 KGHSH and CDR2 LQKENI. The V gene is TRBV18, the J gene TRBJ2-2; tentative D call: TRBD1 (7 bases). This sequence was found in a human donor in a cohort sampled during active COVID-19. The sample was peripheral blood. Here the CDR3 reads CASSPLRGANTGELFF. CDR3 DNA sequence: TGTGCCAGCTCACCACTCAGGGGGGCGAACACCGGGGAGCTGTTTTTT.